The rows below give T cell receptor beta chains drawn from one sample of a study of CXCR3-negative and CXCR3-positive naive CD8 T cells. TCRdb reprocessed the 5' RACE reads and keeps a single row for each CDR3 protein, giving no DNA. The sample yields tens of thousands of distinct CDR3 sequences, of which the top ten take up around 4.8%. The sequenced sample was naive CXCR3+ CD8+ T cells from blood. The receptors derive from a human donor in good health. Some clones in this sample may be carry-over from other donors' samples. The CDR3 runs from the conserved cysteine through the conserved F or W. The size field is filled for only some rows; it gives once, few, many or a size class.

size	J	V	CDR3
.	TRBJ1-4	TRBV10-2	CATRGQGREKLFF
.	TRBJ2-1	TRBV7-3	CASSLPGTGNEQFF
.	TRBJ1-1	TRBV20-1	CSAAKEVTEAFF
.	TRBJ2-1	TRBV20-1	CSARADIAGGNEQFF
.	TRBJ1-2	TRBV13	CASSLAGNYGYTF
.	TRBJ2-1	TRBV7-6	CASSLAWGTREVF
.	TRBJ1-6	TRBV9	CASSRGDYNSPLHF
.	TRBJ2-7	TRBV5-1	CASSLAGAAGGPAYEQYF
.	TRBJ2-5	TRBV7-9	CASSLAYTTTQETQYF
medium-sized	TRBJ2-1	TRBV7-8	CASSGLAGGHEQFF
.	TRBJ2-2	TRBV29-1	CSVLKENTGELFF
.	TRBJ2-2	TRBV25-1	CASSGPGPYTGELFF
.	TRBJ2-3	TRBV7-9	CASSQLAGALPDTQYF
medium-sized	TRBJ2-1	TRBV7-6	CASSSSGGAWNEQFF
.	TRBJ2-7	TRBV6-5	CATVNSGSDGGKYEQYF
.	TRBJ2-1	TRBV29-1	CSVLSGNEQFF
.	TRBJ1-1	TRBV21-1	CATTPGTGWPNTEAFF
.	TRBJ1-2	TRBV28	CASSLGSGALF
.	TRBJ2-7	TRBV25-1	CASSDRALYSYEQYF
.	TRBJ1-2	TRBV20-1	CSAGGEQTSYGYTF
.	TRBJ2-7	TRBV29-1	CSVRLESSYEQYF
.	TRBJ2-7	TRBV20-1	CSAWGALPYEQYF
.	TRBJ2-7	TRBV29-1	CSVEGGGAPVEQYF
.	TRBJ2-1	TRBV29-1	CSVGGSQGYNEQFF
.	TRBJ2-5	TRBV6-2/TRBV6-3	CASRTDRGNEETQYF
.	TRBJ1-1	TRBV3-1	CASSLDGVNAFF
.	TRBJ2-7	TRBV12-3/TRBV12-4	CASSSPGGLGEQYF
.	TRBJ2-3	TRBV20-1	CSARVNDGTDTQYF
.	TRBJ1-4	TRBV4-1	CASTLPPGGQSNEKLFF
.	TRBJ1-2	TRBV29-1	CSVSPPPLPNYGYTF
.	TRBJ2-1	TRBV7-9	CASSLNSVEFF
.	TRBJ1-1	TRBV29-1	CSVGQGQNTEAFF
.	TRBJ2-3	TRBV29-1	CSAWGLAGEPTDTQYF
.	TRBJ2-3	TRBV14	CASSPPLDRKTQYF
.	TRBJ2-2	TRBV14	CASSQEIDGFTDGELFF
large	TRBJ2-7	TRBV29-1	CSVSQGAFYEQYF
.	TRBJ1-1	TRBV6-1	CASSEAYRANTEAFF
.	TRBJ2-5	TRBV7-3	CASSLMQGGLETQYF
.	TRBJ2-7	TRBV7-2	CASSAKDTTGEQYF
.	TRBJ2-7	TRBV19	CASSIGTGLIYEQYF
.	TRBJ2-1	TRBV4-1	CASSQDSEYNEQFF
.	TRBJ1-2	TRBV4-3	CASSQGREFKPYGYTF